This TCR beta chain comes out of a study of immune evolution from preneoplasia to lung adenocarcinoma. Turning to the study itself: HLA loss of heterozygosity: roughly 6.6% AIS, about 15% MIA, over 25% ADC, none AAH.

TCRdb's table, derived via immunoSEQ multiplex PCR, lists solely in-frame clones and lacks some. The sample yields some 5,000 clones, around 79% seen once. The clonotype was recovered from a person aged 50-69 years with lung adenocarcinoma. Sequenced: FFPE minimally invasive lung adenocarcinoma tissue.

DNA for the CDR3: TGTGCCAGCAGCGCGGGACGAACGAACACTGAAGCTTTCTTT. Its translation is CASSAGRTNTEAFF. The chain carries TRBV7-9 and TRBJ1-1; maybe TRBD1 (5 bases). Germline V gives CDR1 SEHNR, CDR2 FQNEAQ (reference sequence). Trimming stripped 5 bases from V and 1 base from J, with 11 bases between. This CDR3 contains 14 residues.